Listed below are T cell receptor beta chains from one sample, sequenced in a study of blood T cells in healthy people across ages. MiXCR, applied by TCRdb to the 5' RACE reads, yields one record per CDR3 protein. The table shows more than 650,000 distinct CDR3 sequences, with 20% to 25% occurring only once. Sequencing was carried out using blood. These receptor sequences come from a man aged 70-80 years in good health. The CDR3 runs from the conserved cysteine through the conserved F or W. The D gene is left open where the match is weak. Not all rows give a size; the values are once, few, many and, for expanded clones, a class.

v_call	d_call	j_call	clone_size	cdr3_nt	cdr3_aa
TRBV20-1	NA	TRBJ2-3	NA	TGCAGTGTCCAAGACGGATACACAGATACGCAGTATTTT	CSVQDGYTDTQYF
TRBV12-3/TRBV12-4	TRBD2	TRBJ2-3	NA	TGTGCCAGCAGTTCCGGGCGGGGGGGTGGCACAGATACGCAGTATTTT	CASSSGRGGGTDTQYF
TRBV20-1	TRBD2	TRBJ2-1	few	TGCAGTGCTAGTTCCGGGACTAGCGGTTACAATGAGCAGTTCTTC	CSASSGTSGYNEQFF
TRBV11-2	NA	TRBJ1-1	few	TGTGCCAGCAGCTTCCCCGCTCGGGGCAGGGCTGAAGCTTTCTTT	CASSFPARGRAEAFF
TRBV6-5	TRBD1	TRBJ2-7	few	TGTGCCAGCAGATCGACCGACAGGGCCTACGAGCAGTACTTC	CASRSTDRAYEQYF
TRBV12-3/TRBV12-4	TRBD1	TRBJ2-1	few	TGTGCCAGCAGTTTACGTCGAGGGGGCGAAACCGGTGAGCAGTTCTTC	CASSLRRGGETGEQFF
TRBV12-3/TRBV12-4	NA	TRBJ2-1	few	TGTGCCAGCAGTTCTAATGGCTACAATGAGCAGTTCTTC	CASSSNGYNEQFF
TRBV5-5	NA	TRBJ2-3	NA	TGTGCCAGCAGCTTGGCGGAGGATGCGCAGTATTTT	CASSLAEDAQYF
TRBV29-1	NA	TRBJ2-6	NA	TGCAGCGTTGAACTTGTGCGCTCTGGGGCCAACGTCCTGACTTTC	CSVELVRSGANVLTF
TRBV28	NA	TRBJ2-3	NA	TGTGCCAGCAGTTTACTTGCGGTTCAACCTAGCACAGATACGCAGTATTTT	CASSLLAVQPSTDTQYF